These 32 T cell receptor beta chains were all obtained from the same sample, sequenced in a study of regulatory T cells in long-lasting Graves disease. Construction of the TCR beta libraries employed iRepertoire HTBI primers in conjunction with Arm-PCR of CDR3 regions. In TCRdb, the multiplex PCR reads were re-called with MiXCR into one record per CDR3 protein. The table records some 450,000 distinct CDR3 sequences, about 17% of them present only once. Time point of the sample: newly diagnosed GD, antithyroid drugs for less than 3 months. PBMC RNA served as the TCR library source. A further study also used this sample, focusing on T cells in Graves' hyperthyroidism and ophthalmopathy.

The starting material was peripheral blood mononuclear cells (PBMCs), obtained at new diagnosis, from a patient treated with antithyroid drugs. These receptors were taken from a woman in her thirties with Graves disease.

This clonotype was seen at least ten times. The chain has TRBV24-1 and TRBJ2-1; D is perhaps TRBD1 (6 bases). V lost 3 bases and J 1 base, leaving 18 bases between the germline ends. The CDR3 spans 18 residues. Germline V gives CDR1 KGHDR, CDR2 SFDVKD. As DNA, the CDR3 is TGTGCCACCAGTGATCTTGTAGAGGACAGCCAATCCTACAATGAGCAGTTCTTC. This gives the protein CATSDLVEDSQSYNEQFF.

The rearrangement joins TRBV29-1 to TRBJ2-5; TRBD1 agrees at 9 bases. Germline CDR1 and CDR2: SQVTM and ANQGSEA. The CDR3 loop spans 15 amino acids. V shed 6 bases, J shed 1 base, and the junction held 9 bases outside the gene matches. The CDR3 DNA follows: TGCAGCGTCGCCGGGACAGGGATGGCCCAAGAGACCCAGTACTTC. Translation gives CSVAGTGMAQETQYF.

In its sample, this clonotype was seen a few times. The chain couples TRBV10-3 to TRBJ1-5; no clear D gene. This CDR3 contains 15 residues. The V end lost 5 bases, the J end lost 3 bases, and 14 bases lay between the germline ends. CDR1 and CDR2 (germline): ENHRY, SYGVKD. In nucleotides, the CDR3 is TGTGCCATCAGTACTAAGACATTCCCCAATCAGCCCCAGCATTTT. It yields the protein CAISTKTFPNQPQHF.

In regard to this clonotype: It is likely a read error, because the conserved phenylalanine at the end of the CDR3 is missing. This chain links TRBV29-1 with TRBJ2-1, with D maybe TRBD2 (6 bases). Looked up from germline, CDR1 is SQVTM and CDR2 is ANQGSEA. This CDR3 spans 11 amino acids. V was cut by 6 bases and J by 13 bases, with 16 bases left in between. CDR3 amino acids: CSVRGGLQQFL. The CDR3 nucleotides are TGCAGCGTGCGGGGTGGACTCCAACAGTTCCTC.

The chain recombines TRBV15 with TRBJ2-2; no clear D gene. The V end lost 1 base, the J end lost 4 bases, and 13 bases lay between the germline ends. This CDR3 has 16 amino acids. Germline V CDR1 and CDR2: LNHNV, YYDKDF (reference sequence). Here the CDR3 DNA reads TGTGCCACCAGCAGAGTAGTTACAGTCGGCACCGGGGAGCTGTTTTTT. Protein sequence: CATSRVVTVGTGELFF.

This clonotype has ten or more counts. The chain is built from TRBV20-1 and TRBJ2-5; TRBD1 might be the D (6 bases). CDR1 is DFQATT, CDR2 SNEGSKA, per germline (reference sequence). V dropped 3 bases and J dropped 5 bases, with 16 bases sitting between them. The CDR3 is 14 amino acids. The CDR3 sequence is CSASAGGAGETQYF. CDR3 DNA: TGCAGTGCTAGTGCTGGGGGCGCCGGGGAGACCCAGTACTTC.

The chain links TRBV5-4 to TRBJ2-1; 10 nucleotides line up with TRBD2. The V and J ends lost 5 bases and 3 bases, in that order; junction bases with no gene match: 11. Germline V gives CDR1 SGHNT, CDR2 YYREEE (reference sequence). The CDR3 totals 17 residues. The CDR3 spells CASRPAGGEGSYNEQFF. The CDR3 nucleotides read TGTGCCAGCAGACCAGCGGGAGGGGAAGGAAGCTACAATGAGCAGTTCTTC.

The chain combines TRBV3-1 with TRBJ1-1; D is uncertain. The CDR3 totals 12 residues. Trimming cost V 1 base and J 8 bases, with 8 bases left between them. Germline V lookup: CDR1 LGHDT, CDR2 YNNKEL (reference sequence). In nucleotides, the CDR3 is TGTGCCAGCAGCCAAGTGGCAGCGGAAGCTTTCTTT. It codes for CASSQVAAEAFF.

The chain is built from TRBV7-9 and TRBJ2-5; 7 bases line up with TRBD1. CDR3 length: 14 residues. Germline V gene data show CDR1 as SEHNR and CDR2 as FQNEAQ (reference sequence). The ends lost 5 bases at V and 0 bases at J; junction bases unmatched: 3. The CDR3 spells CASSLGQHQETQYF. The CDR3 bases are TGTGCCAGCAGCCTGGGACAGCACCAAGAGACCCAGTACTTC.

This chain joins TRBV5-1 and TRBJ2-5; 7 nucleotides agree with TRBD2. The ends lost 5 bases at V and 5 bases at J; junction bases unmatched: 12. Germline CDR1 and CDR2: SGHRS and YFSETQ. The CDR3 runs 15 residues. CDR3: CASRVGLGLRETQYF. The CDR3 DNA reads TGCGCCAGCAGGGTTGGACTAGGGCTGCGGGAGACCCAGTACTTC.

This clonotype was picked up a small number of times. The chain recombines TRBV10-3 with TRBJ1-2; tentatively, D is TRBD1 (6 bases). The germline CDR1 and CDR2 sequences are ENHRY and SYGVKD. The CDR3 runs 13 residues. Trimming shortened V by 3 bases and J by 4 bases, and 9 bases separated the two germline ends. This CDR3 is CAISEQGTYGYTF. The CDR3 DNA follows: TGTGCCATCAGTGAACAGGGTACCTATGGCTACACCTTC.

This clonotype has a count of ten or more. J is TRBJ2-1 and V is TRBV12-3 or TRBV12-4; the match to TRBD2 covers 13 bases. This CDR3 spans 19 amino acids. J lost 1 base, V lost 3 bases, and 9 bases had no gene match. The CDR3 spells CASSFSGLAGARSYNEQFF. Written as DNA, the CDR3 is TGTGCCAGCAGTTTCTCAGGACTAGCGGGAGCTAGGTCCTACAATGAGCAGTTCTTC.

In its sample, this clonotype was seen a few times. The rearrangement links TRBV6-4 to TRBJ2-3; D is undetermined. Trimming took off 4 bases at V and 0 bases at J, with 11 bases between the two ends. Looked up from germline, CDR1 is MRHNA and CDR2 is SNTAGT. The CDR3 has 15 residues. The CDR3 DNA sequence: TGTGCCAGCAGTGTTCAGCCATCTAGCACAGATACGCAGTATTTT. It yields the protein CASSVQPSSTDTQYF.

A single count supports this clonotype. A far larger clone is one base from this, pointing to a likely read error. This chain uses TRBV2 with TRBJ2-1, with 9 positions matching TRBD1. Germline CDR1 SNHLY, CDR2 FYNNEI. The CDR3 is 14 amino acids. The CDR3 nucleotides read TGTGCCAGTCAACCGGGACAGGGTAATGATGAGCAGCTCTTC. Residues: CASQPGQGNDEQLF.

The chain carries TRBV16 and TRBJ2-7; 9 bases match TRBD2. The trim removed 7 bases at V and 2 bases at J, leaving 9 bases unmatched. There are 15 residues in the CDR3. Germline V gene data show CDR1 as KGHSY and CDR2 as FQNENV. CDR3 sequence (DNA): TGTGCCAGCACACGGAGCGGGAGGCCTCCCTACGAGCAGTACTTC. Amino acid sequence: CASTRSGRPPYEQYF.

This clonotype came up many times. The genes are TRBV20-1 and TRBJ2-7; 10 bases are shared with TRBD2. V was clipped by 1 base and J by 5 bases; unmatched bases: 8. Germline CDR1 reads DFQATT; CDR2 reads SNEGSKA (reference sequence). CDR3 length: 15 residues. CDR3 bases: TGCAGTGCTAGAGGGTATAGCGGGAGGAGGAACGAGCAGTACTTC. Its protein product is CSARGYSGRRNEQYF.

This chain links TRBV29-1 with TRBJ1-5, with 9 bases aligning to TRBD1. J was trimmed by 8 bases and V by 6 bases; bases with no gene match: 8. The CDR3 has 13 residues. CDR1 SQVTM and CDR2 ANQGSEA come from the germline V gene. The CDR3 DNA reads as TGCAGCGTACGGACAGGGGATGGAGAGCCCCAGCATTTT. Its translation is CSVRTGDGEPQHF.

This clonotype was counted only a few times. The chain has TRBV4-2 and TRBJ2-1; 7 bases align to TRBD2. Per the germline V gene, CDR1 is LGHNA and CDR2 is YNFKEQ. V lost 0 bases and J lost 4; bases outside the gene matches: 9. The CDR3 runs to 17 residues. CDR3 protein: CASSQDRGGSGYNEQFF. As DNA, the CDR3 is TGTGCCAGCAGCCAAGACCGGGGCGGGAGCGGGTACAATGAGCAGTTCTTC.

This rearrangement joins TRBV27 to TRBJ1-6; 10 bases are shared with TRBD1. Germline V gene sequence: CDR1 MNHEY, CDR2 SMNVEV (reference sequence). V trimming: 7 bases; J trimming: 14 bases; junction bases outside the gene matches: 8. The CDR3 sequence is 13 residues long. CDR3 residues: CASKTGQGSALHF. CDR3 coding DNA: TGTGCCAGCAAGACGGGACAGGGGTCGGCCCTCCACTTT.

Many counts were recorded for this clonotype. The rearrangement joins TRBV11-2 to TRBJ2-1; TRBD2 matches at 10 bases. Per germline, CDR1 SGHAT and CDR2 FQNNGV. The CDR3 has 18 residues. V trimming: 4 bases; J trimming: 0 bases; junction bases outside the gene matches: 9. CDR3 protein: CASSSGLARGSSYNEQFF. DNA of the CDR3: TGTGCCAGCAGCTCGGGACTAGCGAGAGGGAGCTCCTACAATGAGCAGTTCTTC.

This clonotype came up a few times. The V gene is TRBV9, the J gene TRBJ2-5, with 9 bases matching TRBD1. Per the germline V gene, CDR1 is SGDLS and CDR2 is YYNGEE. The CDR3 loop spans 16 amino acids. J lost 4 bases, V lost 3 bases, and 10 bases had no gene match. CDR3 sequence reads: CASSETDRGVRETQYF. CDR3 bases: TGTGCCAGCAGCGAGACAGACAGGGGGGTTCGAGAGACCCAGTACTTC.

In nucleotides, the CDR3 is TGTGCCAGCAGCCCGATAAGCGGTAATTACAATGAGCAGTTCTTC. Protein product: CASSPISGNYNEQFF. The chain joins TRBV28 to TRBJ2-1; maybe TRBD2 (5 bases). From germline, CDR1 is MDHEN and CDR2 SYDVKM. Trimming pared 6 bases from V and 4 bases from J, leaving 16 bases between. The CDR3 length is 15 residues. The variable domain in full, completed from reference TRBV28 and TRBJ2-1, reads DVKVTQSSRYLVKRTGEKVFLECVQDMDHENMFWYRQDPGLGLRLIYFSYDVKMKEKGDIPEGYSVSREKKERFSLILESASTNQTSMYLCASSPISGNYNEQFFGPGTRLTVL.

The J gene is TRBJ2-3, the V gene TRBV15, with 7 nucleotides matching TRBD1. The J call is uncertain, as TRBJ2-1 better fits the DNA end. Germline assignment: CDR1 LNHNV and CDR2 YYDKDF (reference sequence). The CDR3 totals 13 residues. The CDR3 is CATAEGTGDEQFF. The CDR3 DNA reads TGTGCCACAGCAGAGGGAACAGGGGATGAGCAGTTCTTC.

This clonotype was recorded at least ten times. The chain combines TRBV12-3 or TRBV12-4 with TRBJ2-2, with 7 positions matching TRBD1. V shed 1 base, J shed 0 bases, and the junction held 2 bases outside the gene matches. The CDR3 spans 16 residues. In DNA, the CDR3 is TGTGCCAGCAGTTTAGATGACAGGGCGAACACCGGGGAGCTGTTTTTT. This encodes CASSLDDRANTGELFF.

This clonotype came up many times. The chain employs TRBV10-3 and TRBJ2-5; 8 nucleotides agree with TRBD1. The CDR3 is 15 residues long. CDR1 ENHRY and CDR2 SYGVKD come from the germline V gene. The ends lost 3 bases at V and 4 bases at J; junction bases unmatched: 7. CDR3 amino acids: CAISEPGGALETQYF. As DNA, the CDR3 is TGTGCCATCAGTGAACCAGGGGGCGCCTTAGAGACCCAGTACTTC.

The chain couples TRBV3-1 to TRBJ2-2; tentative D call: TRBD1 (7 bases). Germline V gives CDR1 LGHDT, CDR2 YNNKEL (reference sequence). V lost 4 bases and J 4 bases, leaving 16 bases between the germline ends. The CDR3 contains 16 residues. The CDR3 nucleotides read TGTGCCAGCAGCCTTAAGTGGAGGGGGCCCACCGGGGAGCTGTTTTTT. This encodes CASSLKWRGPTGELFF.

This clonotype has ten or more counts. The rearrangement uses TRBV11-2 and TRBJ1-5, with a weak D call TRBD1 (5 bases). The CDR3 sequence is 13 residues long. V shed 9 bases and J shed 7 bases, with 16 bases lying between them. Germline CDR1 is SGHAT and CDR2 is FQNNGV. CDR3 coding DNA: TGTGCCAGTTCGAGAGGGGCAAGGCAGCCCCAGCATTTT. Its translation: CASSRGARQPQHF.

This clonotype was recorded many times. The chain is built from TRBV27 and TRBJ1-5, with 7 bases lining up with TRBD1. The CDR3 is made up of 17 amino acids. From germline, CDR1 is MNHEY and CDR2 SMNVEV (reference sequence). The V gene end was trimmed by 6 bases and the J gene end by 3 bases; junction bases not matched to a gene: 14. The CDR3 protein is CASSLSGKGAYNQPQHF. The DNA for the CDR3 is TGTGCCAGCAGCCTATCGGGCAAGGGGGCCTACAATCAGCCCCAGCATTTT.

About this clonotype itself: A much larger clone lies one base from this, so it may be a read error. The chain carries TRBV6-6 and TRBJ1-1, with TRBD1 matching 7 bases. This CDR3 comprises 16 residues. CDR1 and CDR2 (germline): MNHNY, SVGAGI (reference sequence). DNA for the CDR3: TGTGCCAGCAGTTACTCGAGGGCACAGGGGATCACTGGAGCTTTCTTT. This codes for CASSYSRAQGITGAFF.

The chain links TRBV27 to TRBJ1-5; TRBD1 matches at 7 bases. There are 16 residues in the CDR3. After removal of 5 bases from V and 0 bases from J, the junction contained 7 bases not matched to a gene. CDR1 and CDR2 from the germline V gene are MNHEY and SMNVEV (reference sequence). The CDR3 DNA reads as TGTGCCAGCAGTATTGAGGGGGCAGGTAGCAATCAGCCCCAGCATTTT. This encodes CASSIEGAGSNQPQHF.

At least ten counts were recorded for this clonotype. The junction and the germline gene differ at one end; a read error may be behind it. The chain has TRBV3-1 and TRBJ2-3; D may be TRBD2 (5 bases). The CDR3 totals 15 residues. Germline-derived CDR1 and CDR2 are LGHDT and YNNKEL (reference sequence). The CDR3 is CTSSQEGLNTDTQYF. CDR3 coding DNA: TGTACCAGCAGCCAAGAAGGACTTAACACAGATACGCAGTATTTT.

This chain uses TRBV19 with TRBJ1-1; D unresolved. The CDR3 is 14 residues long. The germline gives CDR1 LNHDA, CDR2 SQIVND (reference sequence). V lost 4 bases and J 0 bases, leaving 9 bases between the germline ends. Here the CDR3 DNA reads TGTGCCAGTAGTAAGCAGGCCCTGAACACTGAAGCTTTCTTT. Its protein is CASSKQALNTEAFF.